This T cell receptor (beta chain) was sequenced for a study of blood T cell repertoires in COVID-19. Across the study: The United States, Italy and Spain supplied acute and convalescent COVID-19 samples.

Germline CDR1 SQVTM, CDR2 ANQGSEA. The V gene end was trimmed by 3 bases and the J gene end by 3 bases; junction bases not matched to a gene: 6. The CDR3 sequence is 15 residues long. The table lists this clone with a few counts. In the authors' methods: Amplification with reference gene primers provided the estimates of nucleated cell counts. The method was immunoSEQ multiplex PCR; TCRdb's version includes in-frame clones alone and lacks a portion of them. D and trimming were read from the DNA, whereas the V and J calls and clone size are those reported in that table. Seen here are fewer than 40,000 clones, around 90% observed once, and the top ten hold approximately 0.55%.

The TCR comes from a woman between 40 and 55 years old with active or convalescent COVID-19. Material for sequencing was peripheral blood. The V call is TRBV29-1, the J call TRBJ1-2, with TRBD1 identical over 11 bases. The DNA for the CDR3 is TGCAGCGTTGATCGCCGGGACAGGGGGGACTATGGCTACACCTTC. Its protein is CSVDRRDRGDYGYTF.